This T cell receptor beta chain was identified during a study of T cell changes during pregnancy in multiple sclerosis. This clone was seen once. The CDR3 loop spans 15 amino acids. Germline CDR1 and CDR2: SGHRS and YFSETQ. After removal of 4 bases from V and 6 bases from J, the junction contained 8 bases not matched to a gene. The assay was immunoSEQ multiplex PCR, and TCRdb's table has in-frame clones only and misses some. The sample consists of 70,000 to 100,000 clones, 85% to 95% of them appearing once. This chain connects TRBV5-1 to TRBJ2-2, with 8 positions matching TRBD2. The sequences come from peripheral blood, collected in the third trimester of pregnancy. The source is a female donor in good health, enrolled as a control in a pregnancy study. The chain's CDR3 is CASSASGSIPGELFF. The CDR3 region has the DNA TGCGCCAGCAGCGCCAGCGGGAGTATCCCCGGGGAGCTGTTTTTT.